This T cell receptor (beta chain) is from a study of CD8 T cells in ankylosing spondylitis. General study points: Reports say disease-linked clones showed up significantly more in matched ankylosing spondylitis synovial fluid. One TCR beta motif, made up of 7 or 8 highly homologous variants, appeared characteristic of ankylosing spondylitis blood. Reactive arthritis synovial fluid and blood previously showed some of these motif variants.

From the 5' RACE reads, TCRdb called clonotypes with MiXCR, one entry per CDR3 protein. The sample lists about 400,000 distinct CDR3 sequences; around 20% were seen once. This clonotype came up a few times. Its antigen is not identified. V lost 3 bases to trimming and J lost 3 bases, with 3 bases between them. The CDR3 has 11 amino acids. Germline CDR1 is SNHLY and CDR2 is FYNNEI. This chain uses TRBV2 with TRBJ2-7; D unresolved. This receptor was taken from a male donor with ankylosing spondylitis or in good health (not recorded which). Sequencing used blood, either unsorted or a sorted T cell fraction (not recorded which). CDR3 coding DNA: TGTGCCAGCAGTGAGGACTACGAGCAGTACTTC. This translates into CASSEDYEQYF.